This T cell receptor (beta chain) was observed in a study of blood T cell repertoires in COVID-19. Participants' reported clinical history set cohort assignment. What the recovered Cohort 3 donors had was two negative PCRs, clearance, or symptom resolution. Data came from immunoSEQ multiplex PCR; TCRdb stores just in-frame clones and leaves some out. In the table there are a few hundred thousand clones, about 80% of which are singletons. Trimming left V 5 bases short and J 2 bases short, with 7 bases between. The germline V gene encodes CDR1 SEHNR and CDR2 FQNEAQ (reference sequence). This CDR3 has 13 amino acids.

This chain joins TRBV7-9 and TRBJ2-1; D is perhaps TRBD1 (5 bases). The clonotype was recovered from a man aged 35 to 55 who had recovered from COVID-19. Sequencing was performed on PBMCs or T cells enriched from blood (not recorded which). CDR3 DNA sequence: TGTGCCAGCAGCCACAGGCCCTACAATGAGCAGTTCTTC. Its translation: CASSHRPYNEQFF.